The clone carrying this TCR beta chain has just a few counts. Clones were read by immunoSEQ multiplex PCR, and TCRdb kept only the in-frame ones, dropping some. The profile shows a few thousand clones, 40% to 45% of them singletons. The data were taken from a study of T cells in localized non-small cell lung cancer. The V gene lost 2 bases and the J gene lost 3 bases, with 8 bases spanning the gap. CDR1 is SGDLS, CDR2 YYNGEE, per germline. CDR3 length: 13 amino acids. This material consisted of lung tumor tissue, taken before any cancer treatment. The receptor comes from a man aged 40 to 69 with stage I lung adenocarcinoma. The chain combines TRBV9 with TRBJ1-1; D possibly corresponds to TRBD1 (6 bases). The CDR3 sequence: CASSVSGDTEAFF. CDR3 in DNA: TGTGCCAGCAGCGTCTCAGGGGACACTGAAGCTTTCTTT.